This T cell receptor (beta chain) came from a study of blood T cell repertoires in COVID-19 (dated by TCRdb to 2018 to 2021). As for the study more broadly: Samples covering the acute and convalescent phases of COVID-19 were provided by collaborators in the United States, Italy and Spain. Where HLA class I and class II types were available, the types were taken from metadata supplied by the sample provider, not from assay-based typing. The dataset comprised deeply sampled blood TCRbeta repertoires from subjects exposed to, actively infected with, or recovered from COVID-19. A freely available public database, intended as a resource for researchers studying the immune response to SARS-CoV-2, is where the repertoires were released. Samples were obtained from the ongoing ImmuneRACE study (first 160 participants) and from about 1,300 subjects provided by 6 global collaborators. Nearly every sample came with metadata listing a de-identified subject ID, COVID-19 status, age in years and sex. The prospective study material was composed of cDNA or gDNA derived from T cells, B-cell-depleted T cells, or PBMCs. The paper's findings and limits, for the study overall: Clinical and demographic metadata were provided uncurated, with the amount varying by source and participant.

The germline V and J ends show losses of 4 bases and 8 bases respectively, and no gene match explains 5 bases of the junction. Including cysteine and phenylalanine, the CDR3 has 13 amino acids. Solely the CDR3 DNA is kept, with 39 bases framed from the first base. From a lookup of the germline V gene, CDR1 and CDR2 are SGHAT and FQNNGV. TCRbeta CDR3 regions were amplified from genomic DNA by means of the immunoSEQ Assay, a bias-controlled multiplex PCR. The study's processing was this. Nucleated cell counts per sample were estimated from amplification of reference gene primers within the assay. To quantify the absolute abundance of each unique TCRbeta CDR3 rearrangement, sequence reads were collapsed and filtered. Productive Simpson clonality was computed per sample as the square root of Simpson's diversity index over productive rearrangements. In its TCRdb copy, this immuneACCESS table keeps in-frame sequences only and misses some clones. Where compared with another copy, unresolved V genes explain less than half of these, and the others have no known cause. V and J calls and clone size follow that table, whereas D and trimming were derived from the DNA. Across this sample there are 100,000 to 150,000 clones, with around 80% seen only once. About 2.3% of the sample goes to the ten largest clones.

In the case of this clone: What this receptor recognizes is not known. Qualities for individual bases were not recorded, and no much larger clone is one base off.

Participants in the prospective study were aged about 18 to 95 years, lived in some 24 United States geographic areas, and enrolled through a virtual design. Cohort assignment in the prospective study relied on participant-reported clinical history from a screening survey and a study questionnaire. In the prospective study, whole blood, serum and a nasopharyngeal or oropharyngeal swab were collected from each participant by mobile phlebotomists. Additional blood draws and questionnaires over a 2-month period could optionally be provided by prospective study participants. Before DNA extraction, prospective study blood samples were shipped either frozen or at room temperature.

The V and J genes are TRBV11-2 and TRBJ1-2; 9 central bases correspond to TRBD1. The receptor's source is a man in his forties or fifties with acute COVID-19. The sample was PBMCs or T cells enriched from blood (not recorded which). CDR3 reads: CASSSGQGLGYTF. The DNA is TGTGCCAGCAGCTCGGGACAGGGCTTGGGCTACACCTTC.